Listed below are T cell receptor beta chains from one sample, sequenced in a study of blood T cells in healthy people across ages. TCRdb re-called the 5' RACE reads through MiXCR, storing one row per CDR3 protein. This sample has roughly 1.4 million distinct CDR3 sequences; roughly 64% occur once, and the top ten carry 6.5% to 8.5%. Sequences were obtained from blood. Source of these receptors: a man between 18 and 35 years old in good health. Each CDR3 is given with its conserved first and last residue. A D gene is named only where the DNA matches it firmly. The size field is filled for only some rows; it gives once, few, many or a size class.

>once|TRBJ2-4|TRBV20-1|TRBD2
CSARTSGIEGNIQYF
TGCAGTGCCAGGACTAGCGGGATAGAAGGAAACATTCAGTACTTC
>few|TRBJ1-2|TRBV12-3/TRBV12-4|-
CASSRAPGYGYTF
TGTGCCAGCAGTCGGGCCCCGGGCTATGGCTACACCTTC
>many|TRBJ2-7|TRBV28|TRBD1
CASSYPGQHDEQYF
TGTGCCAGCAGCTACCCGGGACAGCACGACGAGCAGTACTTC
>-|TRBJ1-2|TRBV29-1|-
CSAVPGHINYGYTF
TGCAGCGCCGTCCCCGGACACATTAACTATGGCTACACCTTC
>-|TRBJ1-3|TRBV6-5|-
CAKGRPLGTIYF
TGTGCCAAGGGACGGCCGTTGGGCACCATATATTTT
>-|TRBJ2-3|TRBV3-1|-
CASSQDQSDTQYF
TGTGCCAGCAGCCAAGACCAATCAGATACGCAGTATTTT
>-|TRBJ2-3|TRBV14|TRBD1
CASSHTGTGKDTQYF
TGTGCCAGCAGCCACACCGGGACAGGGAAAGATACGCAGTATTTT
>-|TRBJ2-1|TRBV4-1|TRBD1
CASTPNRGSYEQFF
TGCGCCAGCACCCCCAACAGGGGCTCCTACGAGCAGTTCTTC
>-|TRBJ2-1|TRBV12-3/TRBV12-4|TRBD2
CASSHTSGRTYNEQFF
TGTGCCAGCAGTCACACTAGCGGGAGGACTTACAATGAGCAGTTCTTC
>-|TRBJ1-5|TRBV12-3/TRBV12-4|-
CASSSPGSFGNQPQHF
TGTGCCAGCAGTTCCCCCGGTAGTTTCGGCAATCAGCCCCAGCATTTT
>-|TRBJ2-7|TRBV5-6|-
CASSFRNSPYEQYF
TGTGCCAGCAGCTTTCGGAACAGTCCCTACGAGCAGTACTTC
>many|TRBJ2-7|TRBV6-1|-
CASSEAGGTAGYEQYF
TGTGCCAGCAGTGAAGCGGGGGGAACGGCCGGCTACGAGCAGTACTTC
>-|TRBJ1-2|TRBV25-1|-
CASRTGTVNSGYTF
TGTGCCAGCCGGACCGGGACCGTAAACTCTGGCTACACCTTC
>few|TRBJ1-2|TRBV25-1|-
CASSVLGYGYTF
TGTGCCAGCAGTGTCTTGGGGTATGGCTACACCTTC
>-|TRBJ2-7|TRBV4-2|-
CASSQVWGEATAYEQYF
TGTGCCAGCAGCCAAGTCTGGGGGGAGGCGACCGCCTACGAGCAGTACTTC
>-|TRBJ2-1|TRBV5-1|-
CASSGIGNEQFF
TGCGCCAGCAGCGGCATCGGCAATGAGCAGTTCTTC
>-|TRBJ2-1|TRBV27|TRBD1
CASSIQGAGNEQFF
TGTGCCAGCAGTATACAGGGGGCAGGGAATGAGCAGTTCTTC
>-|TRBJ2-5|TRBV6-2/TRBV6-3|-
CASSYFLVGLNNEQYF
TGTGCCAGCAGTTACTTCCTAGTCGGTCTCAACAATGAGCAGTACTTC
>-|TRBJ2-3|TRBV5-6|-
CASSLVRGPNTDTQYF
TGTGCCAGCAGCTTGGTCAGGGGACCAAACACAGATACGCAGTATTTT
>-|TRBJ2-1|TRBV7-2|-
CASSLVRIPETQFF
TGTGCCAGCAGCTTAGTGAGAATTCCAGAGACCCAGTTCTTC
>-|TRBJ2-1|TRBV14|TRBD2
CASSQANPTSGPDNEQFF
TGTGCCAGCAGCCAAGCTAACCCCACTAGCGGGCCTGACAATGAGCAGTTCTTC
>few|TRBJ1-6|TRBV27|-
CASRQEKNSPLHF
TGTGCCAGCAGACAGGAGAAGAATTCACCCCTCCACTTT
>-|TRBJ2-3|TRBV7-9|-
CASSRKLGRSVSEYF
TGTGCCAGCAGTCGCAAACTAGGGAGGTCGGTGTCGGAGTATTTT
>few|TRBJ1-5|TRBV27|-
CASSTSNQPQHF
TGTGCCAGCAGTACCTCCAATCAGCCCCAGCATTTT
>few|TRBJ1-1|TRBV4-1|-
CASSPGVFPGNTEAFF
TGCGCCAGCAGCCCCGGGGTATTCCCAGGGAACACTGAAGCTTTCTTT
>-|TRBJ2-1|TRBV12-3/TRBV12-4|-
CASSYLARDNEQFF
TGTGCCAGCAGTTACCTGGCCCGAGACAATGAGCAGTTCTTC
>-|TRBJ2-6|TRBV6-6|-
CATGVFATNVLTF
TGTGCCACCGGGGTTTTTGCGACCAACGTCCTGACTTTC
>-|TRBJ2-7|TRBV5-6|-
CASSVGTVGYEQYF
TGTGCCAGCAGCGTAGGGACGGTCGGCTACGAGCAGTACTTC
>-|TRBJ2-2|TRBV29-1|TRBD2
CSVSPTSGGTGELFF
TGCAGCGTTTCCCCCACTAGCGGGGGGACCGGGGAGCTGTTTTTT
>-|TRBJ2-1|TRBV6-6|-
CASSPGRQQFF
TGTGCCAGCAGTCCGGGGAGGCAGCAGTTCTTC
>-|TRBJ2-7|TRBV27|TRBD2
CASSSLGLAGEDEQYF
TGTGCCAGCAGTTCGCTCGGACTAGCGGGAGAAGACGAGCAGTACTTC
>-|TRBJ2-1|TRBV20-1|-
CSASSRTNMNEQFF
TGCAGTGCTAGCTCTCGGACAAATATGAATGAGCAGTTCTTC
>few|TRBJ1-1|TRBV5-5|-
CASSPSGWGNTEAFF
TGTGCCAGCAGCCCCTCGGGCTGGGGGAACACTGAAGCTTTCTTT
>-|TRBJ2-7|TRBV29-1|-
CSVVSSSDAYEQYF
TGCAGCGTCGTGTCATCCTCGGACGCCTACGAGCAGTACTTC
>-|TRBJ2-7|TRBV29-1|-
CSVEREDGSYEQYF
TGCAGCGTTGAAAGGGAGGACGGCTCCTACGAGCAGTACTTC
>-|TRBJ2-5|TRBV7-9|-
CASSSLGGGIQETQYF
TGTGCCAGCAGTTCTCTGGGCGGGGGCATACAAGAGACCCAGTACTTC
>few|TRBJ2-3|TRBV5-1|TRBD2
CASSTGTSEADTQYF
TGCGCCAGCAGCACCGGGACTAGCGAGGCGGATACGCAGTATTTT
>-|TRBJ2-1|TRBV6-6|-
CASNGGKGMSNEQFF
TGTGCCAGCAACGGCGGGAAGGGGATGTCGAATGAGCAGTTCTTC
>few|TRBJ2-7|TRBV10-3|TRBD1
CAISESTGKFRYEQYF
TGTGCCATCAGTGAGTCGACAGGGAAATTTCGTTACGAGCAGTACTTC
>few|TRBJ2-3|TRBV6-2/TRBV6-3|TRBD2
CASSSRRGGPTDTQYF
TGTGCCAGCAGTTCCCGTCGGGGGGGCCCCACAGATACGCAGTATTTT
>-|TRBJ2-7|TRBV7-8|-
CASSLEFRQYYEQYF
TGTGCCAGCAGCTTGGAGTTTAGACAGTACTACGAGCAGTACTTC
>-|TRBJ2-1|TRBV12-3/TRBV12-4|-
CASNPTEASYNEQFF
TGTGCCAGCAACCCCACGGAGGCTAGCTACAATGAGCAGTTCTTC